These T cell receptor beta chains were read from a single sample in a study of molecular identifiers for immune sequencing clone quantification. TCRdb re-derived calls from the PCR reads in MiXCR, one entry per CDR3 protein. The table shows roughly 630,000 distinct CDR3 sequences, with around 25% occurring only once. Material for sequencing was naive CD8+ T cells from blood, with Jurkat cell RNA spiked in. These receptors were taken from a human donor in good health. Some libraries in this study had Jurkat cell RNA spiked in. Each CDR3 is given with its conserved first and last residue. The D gene is left open where the match is weak. Size values are once, few and many counts, or a class for expanded clones, and some rows have none.

V	D	J	size	DNA	CDR3
TRBV20-1	.	TRBJ2-7	few	TGCAGTGCTAGAGAAGGACAGTACTCCTACGAGCAGTACTTC	CSAREGQYSYEQYF
TRBV28	TRBD1	TRBJ1-6	.	TGTGCCAGCAGAAGTACAGGGGGACATAATTCACCCCTCCACTTT	CASRSTGGHNSPLHF
TRBV6-2/TRBV6-3	TRBD2	TRBJ2-5	.	TGTGCCCGCATCGCTAGCGGGGGGGTCCAAGAGACCCAGTACTTC	CARIASGGVQETQYF
TRBV30	.	TRBJ2-1	many	TGTGCCTGGAGCATCTCCAGCTCCTACAATGAGCAGTTCTTC	CAWSISSSYNEQFF
TRBV6-2/TRBV6-3	.	TRBJ2-5	few	TGTGCCAGCAGTAAAAATGGGCAAGAGACCCAGTACTTC	CASSKNGQETQYF
TRBV20-1	.	TRBJ2-5	few	TGCAGTGCTAGAGGCTGGCAACAAGAGACCCAGTACTTC	CSARGWQQETQYF
TRBV5-1	TRBD1	TRBJ2-2	.	TGCGCCAGCAGCACCCGACAGGGGGCTTCTACCGGGGAGCTGTTTTTT	CASSTRQGASTGELFF
TRBV4-1	.	TRBJ2-3	.	TGCGCCAGCAGCCATGGGGCGGGCACAGATACGCAGTATTTT	CASSHGAGTDTQYF
TRBV19	.	TRBJ2-1	many	TGTGCCAGTAGTTTTTCCTCCCGAGGTCCCGGTGAGCAGTTCTTC	CASSFSSRGPGEQFF
TRBV27	.	TRBJ2-3	.	TGTGCCAGCAGTTTATACTTAGTAGACGATACAGATACGCAGTATTTT	CASSLYLVDDTDTQYF
TRBV29-1	.	TRBJ2-1	once	TGCAGCGTTGTAGGGAGTAGTGTTGAGCAGTTCTTC	CSVVGSSVEQFF
TRBV12-3/TRBV12-4	.	TRBJ2-4	many	TGTGCCAGACAGCCGCCATGCCCGTACAGGGCCAAAAACATTCAGTACTTC	CARQPPCPYRAKNIQYF
TRBV14	.	TRBJ2-3	many	TGTGCCAGCAGCCAAGCTTCAGATACGCAGTATTTT	CASSQASDTQYF
TRBV28	.	TRBJ1-2	many	TGTGCCAGCAGTTTATCGCAGGGTATTGTAGTCTATGGCTACACCTTC	CASSLSQGIVVYGYTF
TRBV19	.	TRBJ2-3	many	TGTGCCAGTAGTATCGGATTTGGGACGCCAGATACGCAGTATTTT	CASSIGFGTPDTQYF
TRBV4-3	TRBD1	TRBJ1-1	.	TGCGCCAGCAGCCAAGCCCCCAGGGGGGGGAACACTGAAGCTTTCTTT	CASSQAPRGGNTEAFF